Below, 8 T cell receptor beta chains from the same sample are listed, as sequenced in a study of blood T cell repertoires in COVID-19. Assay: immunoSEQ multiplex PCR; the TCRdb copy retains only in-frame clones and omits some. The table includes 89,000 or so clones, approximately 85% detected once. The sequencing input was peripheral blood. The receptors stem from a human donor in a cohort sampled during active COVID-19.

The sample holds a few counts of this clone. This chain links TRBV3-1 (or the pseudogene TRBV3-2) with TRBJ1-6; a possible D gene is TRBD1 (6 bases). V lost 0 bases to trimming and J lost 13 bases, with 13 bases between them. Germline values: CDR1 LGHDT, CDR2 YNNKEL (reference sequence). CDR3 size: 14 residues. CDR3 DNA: TGTGCCAGCAGCCAAGATTCGGGGACAACGCCCCTCCACTTT. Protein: CASSQDSGTTPLHF.

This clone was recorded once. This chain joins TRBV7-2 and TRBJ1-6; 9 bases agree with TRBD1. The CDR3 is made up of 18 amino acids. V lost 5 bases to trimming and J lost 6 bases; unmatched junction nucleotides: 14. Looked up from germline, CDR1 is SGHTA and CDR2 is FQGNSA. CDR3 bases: TGTGCCAGCAGCACCGACCGAAATCAGGGACAGGGTAATTCACCCCTCCACTTT. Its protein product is CASSTDRNQGQGNSPLHF.

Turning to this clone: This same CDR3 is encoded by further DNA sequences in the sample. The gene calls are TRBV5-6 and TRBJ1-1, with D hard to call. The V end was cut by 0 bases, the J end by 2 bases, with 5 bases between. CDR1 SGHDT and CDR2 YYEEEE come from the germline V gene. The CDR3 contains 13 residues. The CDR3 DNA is TGTGCCAGCAGCTTGGGCAGAAACACTGAAGCTTTCTTT. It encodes CASSLGRNTEAFF.

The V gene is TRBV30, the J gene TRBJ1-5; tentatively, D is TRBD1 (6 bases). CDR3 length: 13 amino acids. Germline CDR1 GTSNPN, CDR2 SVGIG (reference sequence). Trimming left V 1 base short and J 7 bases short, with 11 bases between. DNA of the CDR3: TGTGCCTGGAGTGCAGGGGAGCGGCAGCCCCAGCATTTT. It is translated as CAWSAGERQPQHF.

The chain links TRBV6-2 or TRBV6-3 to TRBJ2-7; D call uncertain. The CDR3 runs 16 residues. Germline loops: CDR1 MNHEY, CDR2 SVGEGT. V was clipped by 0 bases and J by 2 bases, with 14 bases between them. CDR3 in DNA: TGTGCCAGCAGTTACTCGGCCAGGCAAATAACCTACGAGCAGTACTTC. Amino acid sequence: CASSYSARQITYEQYF.

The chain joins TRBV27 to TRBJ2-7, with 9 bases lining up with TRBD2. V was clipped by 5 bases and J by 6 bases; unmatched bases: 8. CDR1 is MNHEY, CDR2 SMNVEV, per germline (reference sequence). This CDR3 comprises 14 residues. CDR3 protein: CASSPGLAPSEQYF. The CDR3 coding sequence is TGTGCCAGCAGTCCCGGACTAGCGCCCTCCGAGCAGTACTTC.

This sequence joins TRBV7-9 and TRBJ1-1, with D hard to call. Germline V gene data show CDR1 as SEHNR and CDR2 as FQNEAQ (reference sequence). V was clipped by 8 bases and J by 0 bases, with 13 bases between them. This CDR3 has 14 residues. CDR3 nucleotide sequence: TGTGCCAGCCGCTACTCGGGGATGAACACTGAAGCTTTCTTT. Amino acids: CASRYSGMNTEAFF.

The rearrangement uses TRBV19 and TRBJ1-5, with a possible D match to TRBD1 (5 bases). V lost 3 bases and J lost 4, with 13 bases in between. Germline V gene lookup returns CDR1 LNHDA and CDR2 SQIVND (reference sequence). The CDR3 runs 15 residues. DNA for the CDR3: TGTGCCAGTAGTATGACAGACGGGTTTAATCAGCCCCAGCATTTT. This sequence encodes CASSMTDGFNQPQHF. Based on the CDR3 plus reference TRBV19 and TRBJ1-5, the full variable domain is DGGITQSPKYLFRKEGQNVTLSCEQNLNHDAMYWYRQDPGQGLRLIYYSQIVNDFQKGDIAEGYSVSREKKESFPLTVTSAQKNPTAFYLCASSMTDGFNQPQHFGDGTRLSIL.